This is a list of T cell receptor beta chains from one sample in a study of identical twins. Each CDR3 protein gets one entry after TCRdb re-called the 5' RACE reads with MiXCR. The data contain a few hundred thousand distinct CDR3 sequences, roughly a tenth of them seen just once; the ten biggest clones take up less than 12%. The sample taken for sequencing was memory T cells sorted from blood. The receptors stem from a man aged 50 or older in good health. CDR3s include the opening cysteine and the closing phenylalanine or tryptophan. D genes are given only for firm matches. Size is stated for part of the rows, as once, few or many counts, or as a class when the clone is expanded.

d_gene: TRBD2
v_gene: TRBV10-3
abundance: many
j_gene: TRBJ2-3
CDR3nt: TGTGCCATCAGGGGGACTAGCGGGGGGGCCAAAACAGATACGCAGTATTTT
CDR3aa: CAIRGTSGGAKTDTQYF

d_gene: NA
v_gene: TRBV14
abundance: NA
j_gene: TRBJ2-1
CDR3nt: TGTGCCAGCAGCTTGAATTTAATAACTAGTTACGATGAGCAGTTCTTC
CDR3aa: CASSLNLITSYDEQFF

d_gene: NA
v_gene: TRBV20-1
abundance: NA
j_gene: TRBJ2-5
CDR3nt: TGCAGTACAAAGCGGCTGGACCAAGAGACCCAGTACTTC
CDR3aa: CSTKRLDQETQYF

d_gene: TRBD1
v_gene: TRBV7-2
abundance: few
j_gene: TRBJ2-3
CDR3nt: TGTGCCAGCAGCTTACAGGGGGCGAATACGCAGTATTTT
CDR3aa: CASSLQGANTQYF

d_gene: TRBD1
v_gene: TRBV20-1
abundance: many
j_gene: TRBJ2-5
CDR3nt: TGCAGTGCTAGAGAGGGACAGAAAGAGACCCAGTACTTC
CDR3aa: CSAREGQKETQYF

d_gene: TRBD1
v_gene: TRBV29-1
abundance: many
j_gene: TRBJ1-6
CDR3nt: TGCAGCGCAGGGACAGGGGGGATCGGATCACCCCTCCACTTT
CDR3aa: CSAGTGGIGSPLHF

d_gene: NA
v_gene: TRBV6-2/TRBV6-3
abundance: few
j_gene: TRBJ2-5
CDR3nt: TGTGCCAGCGGGTTAGCGCGAACCCGGGGAGAGACCCAGTACTTC
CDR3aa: CASGLARTRGETQYF

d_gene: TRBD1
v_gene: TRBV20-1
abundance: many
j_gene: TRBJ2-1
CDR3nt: TGCAGTGCAGACAGGGGAAGTGGGCAGTTCTTC
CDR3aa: CSADRGSGQFF

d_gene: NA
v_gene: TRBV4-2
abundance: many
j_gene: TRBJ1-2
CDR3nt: TGTGCCAGCAGCCAAGCGTTAACCCTGAACTATGGCTACACCTTC
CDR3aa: CASSQALTLNYGYTF

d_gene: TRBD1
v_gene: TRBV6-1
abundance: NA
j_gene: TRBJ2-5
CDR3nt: TGTGCCAGCAGTGAGGACAGGTACGGAGAGACCCAGTACTTC
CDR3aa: CASSEDRYGETQYF

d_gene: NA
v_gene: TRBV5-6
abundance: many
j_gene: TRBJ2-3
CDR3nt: TGTGCCAGCAAAGGACAGGGAGGGGCGGATACGCAGTATTTT
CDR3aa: CASKGQGGADTQYF